These 3 T cell receptor beta chains were all obtained from the same sample, sequenced in a study of cytomegalovirus exposure and HLA in healthy donors. Clones were read by immunoSEQ multiplex PCR, and TCRdb kept only the in-frame ones, dropping some. Of over 200,000 clones listed, around 90% are singletons. Sequences were obtained from PBMCs. The source is a woman aged 18-29 years in good health and CMV-seropositive.

The genes are TRBV19 and TRBJ1-2; 7 bases are a match to TRBD1. Germline lookup yields CDR1 LNHDA and CDR2 SQIVND (reference sequence). V gave up 6 bases and J gave up 4 bases; unmatched junction bases: 5. The CDR3 spans 13 residues. In nucleotides, the CDR3 is TGTGCCAGTAGCACTGGACAGGCCTATGGCTACACCTTC. Its protein is CASSTGQAYGYTF.

The rearrangement links TRBV11-2 to TRBJ2-7; 9 nucleotides align to TRBD1. V shed 6 bases, J shed 10 bases, and the junction held 10 bases outside the gene matches. CDR1 SGHAT and CDR2 FQNNGV come from the germline V gene. This CDR3 has 13 amino acids. CDR3 sequence reads: CASRQGQGGRQYF. In DNA, the CDR3 is TGTGCCAGCAGACAGGGACAGGGTGGGCGACAGTACTTC. The whole variable domain, filled in from reference TRBV11-2 and TRBJ2-7, reads EAGVAQSPRYKIIEKRQSVAFWCNPISGHATLYWYQQILGQGPKLLIQFQNNGVVDDSQLPKDRFSAERLKGVDSTLKIQPAKLEDSAVYLCASRQGQGGRQYFGPGTRLTVT.

The gene calls are TRBV6-6 and TRBJ2-2; 8 nucleotides agree with TRBD1. Per the germline V gene, CDR1 is MNHNY and CDR2 is SVGAGI (reference sequence). After removal of 2 bases from V and 7 bases from J, the junction contained 6 bases not matched to a gene. The CDR3 sequence is 15 residues long. The CDR3, as DNA: TGTGCCAGCAGTTACCCTGACAGGGGAGGCGGGGAGCTGTTTTTT. As protein: CASSYPDRGGGELFF.